This T cell receptor beta chain was recovered during a study of cytomegalovirus exposure and HLA in healthy donors (dated by TCRdb to about 2017). For the wider study: According to an earlier analysis of several hundred of the donors, about 170 million T cells yielded 90 million to 130 million unique TCR beta sequences and about 300 Gb of sequence data. Roughly 300 gigabases of sequencing data and 80 million or so unique TCR sequences were included in an early release covering around 650 HLA-typed donors. Of the approximately 400 genotyped donors, 70% to 90% were placed in the genetic ancestry cluster associated with self-reported Caucasian donors. The study was designed to test whether signatures of past pathogen exposure could be identified by cataloging public T cell receptors. The T cell repertoires of 670 or so subjects were profiled by immunosequencing and related to cytomegalovirus serostatus. Along with the approximately 600-subject first cohort, a separate validation cohort of over a hundred different subjects was used. High-throughput TCR immunosequencing, statistical association of individual TCRs with disease status, and machine learning were combined to predict cytomegalovirus infection status. A later analysis re-analyzed previously published TCR beta repertoires from 660 or so donors and added high-resolution HLA genotyping to study TCR occurrence patterns. Rather than using new phenotypic data, the later analysis identified candidate immune exposures from TCR beta sequences and from how often those sequences occurred across donors. To decide whether each TCR beta V gene segment behaved as functional or pseudogenic, an earlier analysis of some 580 of the donors relied on high-throughput TCR beta sequencing. Donor age, sex, ethnicity and CMV serostatus were compiled alongside the repertoire data. In a later genetic analysis, genome-wide SNP genotypes for about three fifths of the roughly 670 donors were used, and that subset was treated as a discovery cohort. All discovery cohort repertoires had been generated using a single sequencing platform. Both class I and class II loci were covered by HLA typing, at four-digit resolution. Typing coverage varied by locus: roughly 629-630 donors for A, B, C, DRB1 and DQB1; 522 for DQA1; over 600 for DPA1; 450 to 480 for DPB1. A handful of DR-DQ haplotypes were handled as single units for association and clustering because linkage in the cohort was strong. Among 300 to 500 genotyped donors of the cohort, an average of around 250,000 unique TCR beta nucleotide sequences was sequenced per donor, of which 15% to 20% were non-productive.

Notes on this clone: Its antigen remains unidentified. It has no much larger one-base neighbor in the sample; base qualities were not kept.

Overall results and qualifications from the work: In this cohort, only TCR beta chains were sequenced, and detectable features were limited by the absence of alpha or paired-chain data. A total of 150 or so TCR beta chains were listed by the study as associated with cytomegalovirus. CMV serostatus was the only immune exposure information available for the cohort. Across donors, most TCR sequences were observed very rarely, whereas some public TCRs were present in many individuals. A cluster of highly shared sequence variants was judged likely to represent a technical artifact of the sequencing pipeline. In a later analysis, 16,951 TCR beta sequences were associated with specific HLA alleles at a false discovery rate of 0.05. When HLA alleles, especially DR and DQ, strongly co-occurred, attributing TCR associations to individual alleles was difficult. Three of the identified cytomegalovirus-associated TCR beta chains were confirmed in vitro to be specific for cytomegalovirus antigens. Compared with the 666-donor mean, donors in an Asian-associated ancestry cluster had fewer N-insertions in productive TCRs, according to a later genetic analysis. Because counts were too low, roughly 18 rarely observed V segments, including chromosome 9 orphons, were left out of the earlier analysis of roughly 600 of the donors. In a later analysis, the rate of TCR association differed among HLA loci, with DRB1 alleles having the most associated TCRs and HLA-C alleles having the fewest. In a later analysis, several top co-occurrence clusters were reported to appear linked to parvovirus B19, influenza, CMV and Epstein-Barr virus. A further reported finding was that TCR beta sequences accurately predicted the HLA-A and HLA-B alleles for most subjects in the first cohort. Sequencing depth was assumed to be roughly uniform across donors in the presence/absence analyses, though that assumption may not hold. Correlated functional status among segregating V segments might reflect linkage disequilibrium, but an unknown experimental factor could not be ruled out. A later genetic analysis associated a missense DCLRE1C variant with V-gene and J-gene trimming of TCR beta chains, and an independent cohort replicated the association. Because HLA typing was unavailable for some donors at each locus, only the typed subset was used in association tests. It was suggested by the authors that the approach could potentially be generalized to other disease states and immunological phenotypes. Most CMV-associated TCR beta chains appeared to be HLA-restricted in a later analysis, and the HLA associations seemed to be driven largely by CMV exposure. An earlier analysis of 450 to 750 of the donors showed that most TCR beta V segments appeared in productive rearrangements either about 90% or about 30% of the time, which broadly matched IMGT annotations. Cytomegalovirus status was reported to be diagnosed by the classifier with high specificity and sensitivity in both the original and validation cohorts. In a later analysis, HLA-associated TCR beta chains were found to be more clonally expanded and to have lower generation probabilities than equally common non-associated chains.

The cohort comprised several hundred healthy bone marrow donors. At the time of sampling, all cohort members were nominally healthy, though unrecorded immune exposures were likely present. The donor was CMV seropositive and belonged to the group of around 300 seropositive cohort members. Each donor provided a peripheral blood sample, and peripheral blood mononuclear cells were used for TCR beta sequencing. The Qiagen DNeasy Blood Extraction Kit was used to extract genomic DNA from the blood cell samples. Library generation was performed with the immunoSEQ multiplex PCR assay. For the multiplex PCR, a mixture combining 60 forward primers for TCR Vbeta segments and 13 reverse primers for TCR Jbeta segments was used. Amplification of the CDR3 region of rearranged TCR beta genes was performed with a multiplex PCR assay on genomic DNA. The Illumina HiSeq System was used to sequence the amplified TCR beta libraries as 87-base-pair reads. Under the source paper's analysis protocol: A later analysis tallied 75 million to 85 million unique TCR beta chains across the approximately 670 repertoires, and approximately 11 million of those chains were shared by two or more donors. To remove PCR and sequencing errors, raw reads were error-corrected and collapsed into unique sequences using a nearest-neighbor algorithm that merged closely related sequences. Alignment of CDR3 sequences to IMGT reference sequences was used to assign V, D and J gene segments. For a sequence to be retained, a match of at least six nucleotides to both a V gene segment and a J gene segment was required. Rearrangements were called productive when the CDR3 lacked stop codons and stayed in frame with V and J; all others were non-productive. CDR3 was defined according to IMGT convention as the region running from the second conserved V-encoded cysteine to the conserved J-encoded phenylalanine. The earlier analysis of approximately 500 of the donors excluded sequences that lacked an unambiguous match to a single V gene segment. An earlier analysis of several hundred of the donors called V segments functional above 56.7% productive rearrangements and segregating when the between-donor standard deviation exceeded 5%. A statistical classification framework was built for diagnosing cytomegalovirus status from the catalog of TCR beta chain sequences. V and J gene assignment, in a later analysis, came from comparing TCR nucleotide sequences with IMGT/GENE-DB human TR gene sequences. Using the TCRdist pipeline, a later analysis assigned CDR3 sequences along with most-parsimonious VDJ recombination scenarios. A later analysis defined each TCR beta chain by its CDR3 amino acid sequence plus V-gene family, and excluded reads lacking a unique V-gene family. In a later analysis, nearly 600 highly shared, low-generation-probability nucleotide sequences were removed to address suspected cross-contamination and a sequencing artifact. For each public chain, a later analysis derived a clonal expansion index from normalized ranks of inferred template counts within each repertoire. Generation probabilities in a later analysis came from a VDJ recombination model fitted to out-of-frame rearrangements, and those results were checked against IGoR. A later analysis scored TCR-TCR, TCR-HLA and TCR-CMV co-occurrence with hypergeometric tests, applying a repertoire-size bias correction to TCR pairs. To estimate false discovery rates, a later analysis permuted the HLA or CMV assignments 20 times. In a later analysis, co-occurring TCRs were grouped using DBSCAN, with TCRdist sequence similarity added in when clustering inside HLA-allele-positive subsets. For co-occurrence clustering, repertoires with fewer than 30,000 or more than 120,000 public chains were excluded, along with a handful of repertoires with anomalous nucleotide sharing. TCRdb holds this immuneACCESS table with in-frame rearrangements only. Some clones are missing; in checked studies, unresolved V genes explain under half, and the rest has no known cause. The DNA was the basis for D and trimming; V, J and clone size are from that table. The table for this sample lists roughly 140,000 clones; 79% of them were counted only once. Together, the top ten hold approximately 6.3% of the sample.

Sequencing was done on a sample of PBMCs. This sequence originates from a woman in her thirties or forties in good health and CMV-seropositive.

The CDR3 loop reads CASTLGDREGGELFF. The nucleotides are TGTGCCAGTACCCTGGGGGACAGGGAAGGCGGGGAGCTGTTTTTT. Rearrangement joined TRBV19 to TRBJ2-2; 9 middle bases align to TRBD1. CDR1 and CDR2 are read off the germline V gene (reference sequence) as LNHDA and SQIVND. There are 15 amino acids in the CDR3, from cysteine to phenylalanine inclusive. Just CDR3 DNA is preserved here, 45 bases in frame from base 1. Here V drops 7 bases and J drops 7 bases, and the junction holds 10 bases not matched to any gene.